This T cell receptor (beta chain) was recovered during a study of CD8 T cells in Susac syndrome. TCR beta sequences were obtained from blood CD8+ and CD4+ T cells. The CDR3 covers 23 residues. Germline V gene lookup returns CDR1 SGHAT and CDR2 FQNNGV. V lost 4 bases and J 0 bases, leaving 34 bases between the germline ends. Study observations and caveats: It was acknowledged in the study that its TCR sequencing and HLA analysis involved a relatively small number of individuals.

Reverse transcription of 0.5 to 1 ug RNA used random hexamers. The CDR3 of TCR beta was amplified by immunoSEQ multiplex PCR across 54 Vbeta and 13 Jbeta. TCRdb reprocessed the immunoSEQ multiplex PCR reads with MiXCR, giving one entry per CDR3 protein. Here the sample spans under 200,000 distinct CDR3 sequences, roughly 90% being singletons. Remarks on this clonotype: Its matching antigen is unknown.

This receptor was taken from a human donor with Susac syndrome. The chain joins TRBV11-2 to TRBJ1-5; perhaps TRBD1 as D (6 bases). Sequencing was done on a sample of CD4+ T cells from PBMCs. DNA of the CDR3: TGTGCCAGCAGCTATAGGGGGTCGACGGAACCAAGACCCAGTGAATATAGCAATCAGCCCCAGCATTTT. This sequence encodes CASSYRGSTEPRPSEYSNQPQHF.